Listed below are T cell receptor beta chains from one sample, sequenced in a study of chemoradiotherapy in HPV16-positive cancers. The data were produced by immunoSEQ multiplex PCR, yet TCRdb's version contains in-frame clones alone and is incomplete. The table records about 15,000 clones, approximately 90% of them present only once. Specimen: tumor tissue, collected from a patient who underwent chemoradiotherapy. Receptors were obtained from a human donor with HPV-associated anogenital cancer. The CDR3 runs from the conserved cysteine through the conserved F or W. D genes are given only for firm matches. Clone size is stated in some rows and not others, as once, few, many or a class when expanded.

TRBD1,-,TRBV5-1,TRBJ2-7,TGCGCCAGCAGGATAACAGGGGATACGGGCGAGCAGTACTTC,CASRITGDTGEQYF
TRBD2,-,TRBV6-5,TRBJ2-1,TGTGCCAGCGGGTCCGGGACTAACTCTAATGAGCAGTTCTTC,CASGSGTNSNEQFF
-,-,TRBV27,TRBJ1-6,TGTGCCAGCAGTTTTCATCGGTCACCCCTCCACTTT,CASSFHRSPLHF
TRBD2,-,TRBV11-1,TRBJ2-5,TGTGCCAGCAGCCCCGGGACTAGCGACACGGAGACCCAGTACTTC,CASSPGTSDTETQYF
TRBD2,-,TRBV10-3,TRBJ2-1,TGTGCCATCAGTGAGACTAGCGGAAAGTTCTTC,CAISETSGKFF
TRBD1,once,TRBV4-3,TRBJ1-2,TGCGCCAGCAGCCAAGGAGGGGGCTTGGACAGGGGGGATGGCTACACCTTC,CASSQGGGLDRGDGYTF
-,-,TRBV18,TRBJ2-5,TGTGCCAGCTCACCACGGTTGGCAGGGAACCAAGAGACCCAGTACTTC,CASSPRLAGNQETQYF
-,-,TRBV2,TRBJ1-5,TGTGCCAGCGGCATGTCGGCGGGGGGCGCACAGCCCCAGCATTTT,CASGMSAGGAQPQHF
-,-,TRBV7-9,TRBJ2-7,TGTGCCAGCAGCTTAGCGCAGGGTATCTCCTACGAGCAGTACTTC,CASSLAQGISYEQYF
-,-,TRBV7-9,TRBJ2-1,TGTGCCAGCAGCTTTGAGAGAGGGAATGAGCAGTTCTTC,CASSFERGNEQFF
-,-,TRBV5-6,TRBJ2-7,TGTGCCAGCAGCGGGGGGCTAGCGGTATCCTACGAGCAGTACTTC,CASSGGLAVSYEQYF
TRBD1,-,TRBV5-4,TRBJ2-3,TGTGCCAGCAAAGAGACAGGGGCTAGTGGAGATACGCAGTATTTT,CASKETGASGDTQYF
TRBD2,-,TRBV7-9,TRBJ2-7,TGTGCCAGCAGCCGACTAGCGGGAGGCTCCTACGAGCAGTACTTC,CASSRLAGGSYEQYF
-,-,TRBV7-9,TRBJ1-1,TGTGCCAGCAGCTTGTCGGGTTCGAACACTGAAGCTTTCTTT,CASSLSGSNTEAFF
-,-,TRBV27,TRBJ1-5,TGTGCCAGCGGGACTTATCAGCCCCAGCATTTT,CASGTYQPQHF
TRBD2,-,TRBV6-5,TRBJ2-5,TGTGCCAGCAGTTACATGCTAGCGGGAGGGCCGAGGACCCAGTACTTC,CASSYMLAGGPRTQYF
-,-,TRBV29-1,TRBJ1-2,TGCAGCGTTGAAGGCGGGACACGCTGGATTAACTATGGCTACACCTTC,CSVEGGTRWINYGYTF
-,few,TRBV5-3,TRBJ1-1,TGTGCCAGAAGCTCCTCGGGGGCAGGTGCTTTCTTT,CARSSSGAGAFF
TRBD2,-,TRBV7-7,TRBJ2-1,TGTGCTAGCAGTGGTAGCGGGAGGAGCAATGAGCAGTTCTTC,CASSGSGRSNEQFF
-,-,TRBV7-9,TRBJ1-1,TGTGCCAGCAGCCCGACCCGGGAGAGCGAAGCTTTCTTT,CASSPTRESEAFF
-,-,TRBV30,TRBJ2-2,TGTGCCTGGAGTCCGGACACCGGGGAGCTGTTTTTT,CAWSPDTGELFF
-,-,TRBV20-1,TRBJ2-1,TGCAGTGCCAGGACAAGGAATGAGCAGTTCTTC,CSARTRNEQFF
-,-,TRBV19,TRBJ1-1,TGTGCCAGTAGTATAGGAGTGATGGGGACTGAAGCTTTCTTT,CASSIGVMGTEAFF
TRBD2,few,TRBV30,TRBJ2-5,TGTGCCTGGAGCGCCGGGACTAGCGCCACTCTCCAAGAGACCCAGTACTTC,CAWSAGTSATLQETQYF
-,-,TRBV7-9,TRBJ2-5,TGTGCCAGCAGCTTAGTCCCGACTTCCCAAGAGACCCAGTACTTC,CASSLVPTSQETQYF
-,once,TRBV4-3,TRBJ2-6,TGCGCCAGCAGCCGAGGGACCTCTGGGGCCAACGTCCTGACTTTC,CASSRGTSGANVLTF
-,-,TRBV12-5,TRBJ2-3,TGTGCTAGTGGTTTGGCCGAAGATACGCAGTATTTT,CASGLAEDTQYF
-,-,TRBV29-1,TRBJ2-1,TGCAGCTTAGGACACCAAGGGAATGAGCAGTTCTTC,CSLGHQGNEQFF
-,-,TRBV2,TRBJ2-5,TGTGCCAGCACCTCCCCGGCAGGGCAAGAGACCCAGTACTTC,CASTSPAGQETQYF
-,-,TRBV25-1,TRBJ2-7,TGTGCCAGCGCCGGGGACGAAAACGAGCAGTACTTC,CASAGDENEQYF
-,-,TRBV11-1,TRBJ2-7,TGTGCCAGCAGCTTATCGGGGACGTCCTACGAGCAGTACTTC,CASSLSGTSYEQYF
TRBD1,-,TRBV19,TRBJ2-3,TGTGCCAGTAGCCAAAGCTTGGACAGGAGCACAGATACGCAGTATTTT,CASSQSLDRSTDTQYF
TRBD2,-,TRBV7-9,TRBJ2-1,TGTGCCAGCAGCCCGAACTTTGGTCTAGCGGGAACCTACAATGAGCAGTTCTTC,CASSPNFGLAGTYNEQFF
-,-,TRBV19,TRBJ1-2,TGTGCCAGTAGTATAGTCCCGGACCACTATGGCTACACCTTC,CASSIVPDHYGYTF
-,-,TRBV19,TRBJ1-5,TGTGCCAGTAGTACCCAGAGCAATCAGCCCCAGCATTTT,CASSTQSNQPQHF
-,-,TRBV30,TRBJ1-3,TGTGCCTGGCAGGGCCACTACTCTGGAAACACCATATATTTT,CAWQGHYSGNTIYF
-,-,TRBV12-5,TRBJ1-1,TGTGCTAGTGGGCCCCAGGTCGGTGAAGCTTTCTTT,CASGPQVGEAFF
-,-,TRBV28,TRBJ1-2,TGTGCCAGCACCCCGGCAGCCTATGGCTACACCTTC,CASTPAAYGYTF
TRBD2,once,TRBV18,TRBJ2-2,TGTGCCAGCTCACCGGGACTAGCGGGAACGTCCGGGGAGCTGTTTTTT,CASSPGLAGTSGELFF
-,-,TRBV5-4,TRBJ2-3,TGTGCCAGCAGCTTGGAGGGGTTGGCAGATACGCAGTATTTT,CASSLEGLADTQYF
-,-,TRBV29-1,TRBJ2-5,TGCAGCGCAGCCAGGTCCCGGGAGACCCAGTACTTC,CSAARSRETQYF
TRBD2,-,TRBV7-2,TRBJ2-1,TGTGCCAGCAGCCCCGAGTTGGTGGGAGGGCTCAATGAGCAGTTCTTC,CASSPELVGGLNEQFF
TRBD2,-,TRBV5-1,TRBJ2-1,TGCGCCAGCCGAGAAGGGACTAGCGGCTACAATGAGCAGTTCTTC,CASREGTSGYNEQFF
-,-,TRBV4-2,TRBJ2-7,TGTGCCAGCAGCCAAGAGAGGCAGGGCAGCTACGAGCAGTACTTC,CASSQERQGSYEQYF
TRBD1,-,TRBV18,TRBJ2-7,TGTGCCAGCTCAGAGGGACAGGGGGACGAGCAGTACTTC,CASSEGQGDEQYF
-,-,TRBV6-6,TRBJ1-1,TGTGCCAGCAGGGATAGCCTGGCTTTCTTT,CASRDSLAFF
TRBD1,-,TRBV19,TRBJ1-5,TGTGCCAGTATGGGGGGACAGGGAGGTCAGCCCCAGCATTTT,CASMGGQGGQPQHF
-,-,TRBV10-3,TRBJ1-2,TGTGCCATCAGTGGAAGCGGGAACTATGGCTACACCTTC,CAISGSGNYGYTF
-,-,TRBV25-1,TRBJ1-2,TGTGCCAGCAGTGAAGGCGGGGGAGGCTACACCTTC,CASSEGGGGYTF
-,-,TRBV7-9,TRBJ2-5,TGTGCCAGCAGCTTATCTTCGGAGACCCAGTACTTC,CASSLSSETQYF
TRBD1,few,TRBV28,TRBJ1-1,TGTGCCAGCATGATGGGACAGGCTGGGACTGAAGCTTTCTTT,CASMMGQAGTEAFF
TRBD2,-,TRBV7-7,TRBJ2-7,TGTGCTAGCAGCCCTGGCGGGGGTTTTGGCGAGCAGTACTTC,CASSPGGGFGEQYF
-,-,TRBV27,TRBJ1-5,TGTGCCAGCAGTCCCATAGGGGCAGGTCTGGACAATCAGCCCCAGCATTTT,CASSPIGAGLDNQPQHF
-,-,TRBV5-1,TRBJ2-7,TGCGCCAGCAGCGAACAGGGCTTCGAGCAGTACTTC,CASSEQGFEQYF